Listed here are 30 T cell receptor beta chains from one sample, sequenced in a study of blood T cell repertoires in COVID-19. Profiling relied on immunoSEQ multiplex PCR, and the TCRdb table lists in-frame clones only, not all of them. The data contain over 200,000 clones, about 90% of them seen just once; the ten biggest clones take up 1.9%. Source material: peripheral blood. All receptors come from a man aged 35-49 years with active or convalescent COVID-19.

CDR3 coding DNA: TGTGCCAGCAGAGGACAGACAGATCAGCCCCAGCATTTT. Translation: CASRGQTDQPQHF. This chain joins TRBV12-3 or TRBV12-4 and TRBJ1-5, with D perhaps TRBD1 (6 bases). Trimming stripped 6 bases from V and 5 bases from J, with 11 bases between. The CDR3 runs 13 residues.

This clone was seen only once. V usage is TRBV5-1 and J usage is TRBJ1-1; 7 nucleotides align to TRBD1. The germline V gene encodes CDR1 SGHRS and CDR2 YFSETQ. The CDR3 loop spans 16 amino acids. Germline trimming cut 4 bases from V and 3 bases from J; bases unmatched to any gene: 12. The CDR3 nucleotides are TGCGCCAGCAGCCCCAGACAGGGCGGGGGGTACACTGAAGCTTTCTTT. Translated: CASSPRQGGGYTEAFF.

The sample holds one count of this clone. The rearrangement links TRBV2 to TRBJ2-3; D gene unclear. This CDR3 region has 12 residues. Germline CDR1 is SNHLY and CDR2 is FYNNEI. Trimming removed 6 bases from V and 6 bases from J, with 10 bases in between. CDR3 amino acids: CASRTHEDTQYF. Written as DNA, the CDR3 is TGTGCCAGCAGGACACATGAGGATACGCAGTATTTT.

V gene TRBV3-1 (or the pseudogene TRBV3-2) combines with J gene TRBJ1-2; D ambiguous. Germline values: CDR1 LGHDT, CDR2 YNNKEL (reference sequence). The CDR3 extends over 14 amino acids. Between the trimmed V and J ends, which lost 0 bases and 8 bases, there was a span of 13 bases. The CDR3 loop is CASSQDYQQRGYTF. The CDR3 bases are TGTGCCAGCAGCCAAGATTACCAGCAGAGGGGCTACACCTTC.

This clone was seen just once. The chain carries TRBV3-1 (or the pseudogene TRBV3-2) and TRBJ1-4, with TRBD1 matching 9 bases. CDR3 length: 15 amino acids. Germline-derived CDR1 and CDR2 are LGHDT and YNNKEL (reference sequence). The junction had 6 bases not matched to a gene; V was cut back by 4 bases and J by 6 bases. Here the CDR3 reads CASSRVGTGYEKLFF. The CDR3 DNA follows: TGTGCCAGCAGCCGAGTCGGGACAGGGTATGAAAAACTGTTTTTT.

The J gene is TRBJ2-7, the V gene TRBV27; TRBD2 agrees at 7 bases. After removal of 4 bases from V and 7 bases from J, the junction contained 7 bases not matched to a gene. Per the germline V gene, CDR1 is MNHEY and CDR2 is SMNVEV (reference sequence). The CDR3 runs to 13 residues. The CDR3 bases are TGTGCCAGCAGTTCTAGCGGAGGAGGGGAGCAGTACTTC. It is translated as CASSSSGGGEQYF.

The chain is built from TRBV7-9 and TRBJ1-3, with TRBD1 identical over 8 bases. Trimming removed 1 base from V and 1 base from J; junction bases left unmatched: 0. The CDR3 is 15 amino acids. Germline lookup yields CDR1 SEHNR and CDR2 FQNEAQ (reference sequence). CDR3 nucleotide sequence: TGTGCCAGCAGCTTAGGGACAGGGTCTGGAAACACCATATATTTT. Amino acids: CASSLGTGSGNTIYF.

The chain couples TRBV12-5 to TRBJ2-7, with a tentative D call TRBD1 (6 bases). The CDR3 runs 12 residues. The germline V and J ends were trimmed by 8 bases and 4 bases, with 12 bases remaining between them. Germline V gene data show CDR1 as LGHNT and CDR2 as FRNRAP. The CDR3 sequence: CASSSRGYEQYF. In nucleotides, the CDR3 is TGTGCTAGTTCCTCAAGGGGGTACGAGCAGTACTTC.

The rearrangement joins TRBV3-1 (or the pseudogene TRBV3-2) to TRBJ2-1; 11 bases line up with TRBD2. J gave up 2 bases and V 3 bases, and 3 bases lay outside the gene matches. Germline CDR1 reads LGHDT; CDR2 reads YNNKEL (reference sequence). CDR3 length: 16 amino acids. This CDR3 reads CASSQELAGAYNEQFF. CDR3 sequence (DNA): TGTGCCAGCAGCCAGGAACTAGCGGGGGCCTACAATGAGCAGTTCTTC.

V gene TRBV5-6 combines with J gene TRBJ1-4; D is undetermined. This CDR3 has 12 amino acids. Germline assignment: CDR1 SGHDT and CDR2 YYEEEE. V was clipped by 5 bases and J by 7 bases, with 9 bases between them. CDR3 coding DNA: TGTGCCAGCAGTACCGGTGTTGAAAAACTGTTTTTT. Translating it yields CASSTGVEKLFF.

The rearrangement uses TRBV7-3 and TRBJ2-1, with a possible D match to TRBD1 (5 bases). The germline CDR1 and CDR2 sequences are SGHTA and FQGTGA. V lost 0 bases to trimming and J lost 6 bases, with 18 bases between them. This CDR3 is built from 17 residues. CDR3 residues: CASSLTGRETTINEQFF. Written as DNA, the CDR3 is TGTGCCAGCAGCTTAACTGGCAGGGAAACTACAATCAATGAGCAGTTCTTC.

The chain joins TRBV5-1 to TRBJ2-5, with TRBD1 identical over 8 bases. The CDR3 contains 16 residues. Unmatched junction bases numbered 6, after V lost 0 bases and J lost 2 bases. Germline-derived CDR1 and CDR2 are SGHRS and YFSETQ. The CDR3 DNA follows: TGCGCCAGCAGCTTGGCCGCAGGACAGGGACAAGAGACCCAGTACTTC. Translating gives CASSLAAGQGQETQYF. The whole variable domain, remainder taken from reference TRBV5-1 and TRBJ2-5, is KAGVTQTPRYLIKTRGQQVTLSCSPISGHRSVSWYQQTPGQGLQFLFEYFSETQRNKGNFPGRFSGRQFSNSRSEMNVSTLELGDSALYLCASSLAAGQGQETQYFGPGTRLLVL.

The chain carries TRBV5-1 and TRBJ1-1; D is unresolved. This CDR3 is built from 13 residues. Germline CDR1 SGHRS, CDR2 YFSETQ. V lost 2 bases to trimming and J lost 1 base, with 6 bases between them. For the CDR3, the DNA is TGCGCCAGCAGCTTCGGGAGGAACACTGAAGCTTTCTTT. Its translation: CASSFGRNTEAFF.

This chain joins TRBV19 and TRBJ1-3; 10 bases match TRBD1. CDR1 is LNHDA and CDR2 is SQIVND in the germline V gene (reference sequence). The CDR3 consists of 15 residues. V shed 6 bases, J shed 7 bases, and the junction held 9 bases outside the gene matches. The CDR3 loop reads CASSTTPGQGNTIYF. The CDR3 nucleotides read TGTGCCAGTAGCACGACACCGGGACAGGGGAACACCATATATTTT.

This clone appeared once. CDR3 sequence (DNA): TGCAGTGCTAATTCGCGGGAGGAAGCTTTCTTT. Its protein product is CSANSREEAFF. The chain couples TRBV20-1 to TRBJ1-1; no firm D call. V shed 4 bases and J shed 8 bases, with 11 bases lying between them. Per the germline V gene, CDR1 is DFQATT and CDR2 is SNEGSKA (reference sequence). The CDR3 sequence is 11 residues long.

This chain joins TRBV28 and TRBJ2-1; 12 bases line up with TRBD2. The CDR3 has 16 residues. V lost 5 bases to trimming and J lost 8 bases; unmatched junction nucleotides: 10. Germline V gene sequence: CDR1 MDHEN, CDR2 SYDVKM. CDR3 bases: TGTGCCAGCAGTCATCGACTAGCGGGAGTGGGGGATGAGCAGTTCTTC. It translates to CASSHRLAGVGDEQFF.

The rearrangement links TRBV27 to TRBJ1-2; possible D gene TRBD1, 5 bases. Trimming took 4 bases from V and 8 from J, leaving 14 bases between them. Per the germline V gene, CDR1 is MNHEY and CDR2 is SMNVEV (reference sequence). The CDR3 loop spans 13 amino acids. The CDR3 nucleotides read TGTGCCAGCAGTTCCGGGGGACCGGAGGGCTACACCTTC. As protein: CASSSGGPEGYTF.

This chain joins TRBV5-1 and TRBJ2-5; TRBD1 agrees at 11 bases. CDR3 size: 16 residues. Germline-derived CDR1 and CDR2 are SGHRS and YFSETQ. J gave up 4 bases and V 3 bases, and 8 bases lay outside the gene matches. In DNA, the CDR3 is TGCGCCAGCAGCTGGTTAGGACAGGGGGCTGTAGAGACCCAGTACTTC. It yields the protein CASSWLGQGAVETQYF.

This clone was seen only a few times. The CDR3, as DNA: TGTGCCAGTAGTTCTAACACTGAAGCTTTCTTT. It specifies CASSSNTEAFF. This chain joins TRBV19 and TRBJ1-1; D unclear. The V gene's germline CDR1 is LNHDA and CDR2 SQIVND (reference sequence). This CDR3 contains 11 residues. Trimming cost V 5 bases and J 2 bases, with 3 bases left between them.

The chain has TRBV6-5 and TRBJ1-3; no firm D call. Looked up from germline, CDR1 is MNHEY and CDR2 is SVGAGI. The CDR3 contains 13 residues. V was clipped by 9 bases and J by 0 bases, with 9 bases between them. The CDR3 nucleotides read TGTGCCAGTGTTGGGAGCTCTGGAAACACCATATATTTT. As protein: CASVGSSGNTIYF.

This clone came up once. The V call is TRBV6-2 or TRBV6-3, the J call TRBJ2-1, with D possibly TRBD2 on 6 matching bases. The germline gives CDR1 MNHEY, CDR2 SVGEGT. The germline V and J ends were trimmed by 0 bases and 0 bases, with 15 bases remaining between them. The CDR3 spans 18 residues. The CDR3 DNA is TGTGCCAGCAGTTACTCCCCTAGCAGCGGGTTCTCCTACAATGAGCAGTTCTTC. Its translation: CASSYSPSSGFSYNEQFF.

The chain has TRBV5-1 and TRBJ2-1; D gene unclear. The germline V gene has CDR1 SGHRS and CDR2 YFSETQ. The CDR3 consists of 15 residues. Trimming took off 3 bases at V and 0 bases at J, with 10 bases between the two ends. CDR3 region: CASSYLRSSYNEQFF. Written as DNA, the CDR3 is TGCGCCAGCAGCTACCTTCGTAGCTCCTACAATGAGCAGTTCTTC.

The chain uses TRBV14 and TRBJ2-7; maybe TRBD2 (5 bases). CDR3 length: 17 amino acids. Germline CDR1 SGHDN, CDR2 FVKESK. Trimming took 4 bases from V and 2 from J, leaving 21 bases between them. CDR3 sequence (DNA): TGTGCCAGCAGCCCCCCCGGCGGGCAGTACGAGACCTACGAGCAGTACTTC. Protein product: CASSPPGGQYETYEQYF. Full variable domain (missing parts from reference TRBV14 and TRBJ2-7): EAGVTQFPSHSVIEKGQTVTLRCDPISGHDNLYWYRRVMGKEIKFLLHFVKESKQDESGMPNNRFLAERTGGTYSTLKVQPAELEDSGVYFCASSPPGGQYETYEQYFGPGTRLTVT.

In nucleotides, the CDR3 is TGTGCCAGCAGCTTGGGAGGGGCGACTAGCGGGACCGGGGAGCTGTTTTTT. Its protein product is CASSLGGATSGTGELFF. The genes are TRBV5-4 and TRBJ2-2; TRBD2 matches 10 bases. The CDR3 has 17 amino acids. V lost 0 bases to trimming and J lost 5 bases; unmatched junction nucleotides: 7. Germline CDR1 reads SGHNT; CDR2 reads YYREEE (reference sequence).

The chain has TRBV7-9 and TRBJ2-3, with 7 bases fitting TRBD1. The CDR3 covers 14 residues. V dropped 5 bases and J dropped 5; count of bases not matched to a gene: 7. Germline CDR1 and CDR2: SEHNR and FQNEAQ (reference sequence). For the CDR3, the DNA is TGTGCCAGCAGCCGGGACAGCGGAGGAGATACGCAGTATTTT. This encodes CASSRDSGGDTQYF. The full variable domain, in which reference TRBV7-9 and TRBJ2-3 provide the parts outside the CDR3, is DTGVSQNPRHKITKRGQNVTFRCDPISEHNRLYWYRQTLGQGPEFLTYFQNEAQLEKSRLLSDRFSAERPKGSFSTLEIQRTEQGDSAMYLCASSRDSGGDTQYFGPGTRLTVL.

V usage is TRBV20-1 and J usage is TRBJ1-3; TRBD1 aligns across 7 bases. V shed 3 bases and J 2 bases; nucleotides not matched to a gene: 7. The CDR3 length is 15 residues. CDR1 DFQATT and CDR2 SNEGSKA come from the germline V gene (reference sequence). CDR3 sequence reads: CSASKPTGTGNTIYF. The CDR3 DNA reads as TGCAGTGCTAGTAAACCGACAGGGACTGGAAACACCATATATTTT.

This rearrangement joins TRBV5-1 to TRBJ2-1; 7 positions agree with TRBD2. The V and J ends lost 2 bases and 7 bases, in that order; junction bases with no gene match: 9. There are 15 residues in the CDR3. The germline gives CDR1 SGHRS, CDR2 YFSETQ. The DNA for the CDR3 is TGCGCCAGCAGCTTTGGGGCTAGCGGCCTGAATGAGCAGTTCTTC. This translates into CASSFGASGLNEQFF.

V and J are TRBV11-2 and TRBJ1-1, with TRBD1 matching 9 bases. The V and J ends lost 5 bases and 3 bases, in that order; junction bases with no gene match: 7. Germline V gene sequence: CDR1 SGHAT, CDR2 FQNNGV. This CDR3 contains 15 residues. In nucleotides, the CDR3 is TGTGCCAGCAGCCTCGCGGGGACAGGGCACACTGAAGCTTTCTTT. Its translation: CASSLAGTGHTEAFF. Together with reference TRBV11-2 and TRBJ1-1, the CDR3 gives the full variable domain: EAGVAQSPRYKIIEKRQSVAFWCNPISGHATLYWYQQILGQGPKLLIQFQNNGVVDDSQLPKDRFSAERLKGVDSTLKIQPAKLEDSAVYLCASSLAGTGHTEAFFGQGTRLTVV.

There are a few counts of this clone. As DNA, the CDR3 is TGTGCCACCAGTGAGCGGACTAGCGGGAGGACCACAGATACGCAGTATTTT. Protein: CATSERTSGRTTDTQYF. The rearrangement joins TRBV24-1 to TRBJ2-3; 14 bases match TRBD2. The V segment lost 4 bases and the J segment 2 bases; nucleotides outside the gene matches: 4. CDR1 is KGHDR and CDR2 is SFDVKD in the germline V gene. This CDR3 is 17 amino acids long.

CDR3 sequence reads: CASSPPQRGETYGYTF. The CDR3 region has the DNA TGTGCCAGCAGCCCCCCTCAGCGGGGGGAGACCTATGGCTACACCTTC. J is TRBJ1-2 and V is TRBV7-9; D might be TRBD1 (5 bases). Germline V lookup: CDR1 SEHNR, CDR2 FQNEAQ (reference sequence). CDR3 length equals 16 residues. Trimming pared 5 bases from V and 4 bases from J, leaving 20 bases between. The entire variable domain, with the rest obtained from reference TRBV7-9 and TRBJ1-2, is as follows: DTGVSQNPRHKITKRGQNVTFRCDPISEHNRLYWYRQTLGQGPEFLTYFQNEAQLEKSRLLSDRFSAERPKGSFSTLEIQRTEQGDSAMYLCASSPPQRGETYGYTFGSGTRLTVV.